Each of the 22 T cell receptor beta chains below was sequenced from the same sample in a study of tumor-infiltrating lymphocytes in primary liver carcinoma. Constant-region priming of around 490 ng total RNA yielded TCR beta cDNA. Three nested multiplex PCR rounds of slightly modified ARM-PCR generated TCR beta libraries. TRBV1-TRBV30 forward and Cbeta reverse primers drove the first two roughly 10-cycle rounds. One entry per CDR3 protein, called by TCRdb with MiXCR from the multiplex PCR reads. Of about 54,000 distinct CDR3 sequences in the sample, around 79% were seen once. Co-extracted RNA and DNA came from around 20-30 mg of unsorted bulk tissue. Sequencing was performed on liver tumor tissue from sampling region 2. The sample's subset: tumor region T2, inferior pole. Receptor source: a man aged 35 to 55 with primary liver carcinoma and hepatitis B virus infection.

This clonotype was seen just once. The rearrangement joins TRBV11-2 to TRBJ1-2; a possible D gene is TRBD1 (6 bases). Per germline, CDR1 SGHAT and CDR2 FQNNGV. The CDR3 contains 14 residues. In nucleotides, the CDR3 is TGTGCATGCAGAGAGAGGGACACCACCCATGGCTACACCTTC. Its protein product is CACRERDTTHGYTF.

This clonotype was detected only once. It is likely a read error, because the conserved phenylalanine at the end of the CDR3 is missing. This chain joins TRBV11-2 and TRBJ2-1, with TRBD1 matching over 9 bases. Germline V gives CDR1 SGHAT, CDR2 FQNNGV. This CDR3 comprises 14 residues. CDR3 nucleotide sequence: TGTGCCAGCACCCGGACAGGGGCAATCAATGCGCAGTTCTTA. This gives the protein CASTRTGAINAQFL.

Notes on this clonotype: Its ends do not fully match the called genes, so a read error is possible. J is TRBJ2-2 and V is TRBV11-3, with D perhaps TRBD2 (5 bases). This CDR3 has 17 amino acids. The germline V gene encodes CDR1 SGHNT and CDR2 YENEEA. CDR3: CASSLDGQELNTGELFF. CDR3 nucleotides: TGTGCCAGCAGCTTAGACGGGCAGGAGTTGAACACCGGGGAGCTCTTTTTT.

Notes on this clonotype: A much larger clone differs by one base, so this may be a read error. V is TRBV5-5 and J is TRBJ1-1, with a tentative D call TRBD1 (6 bases). This CDR3 is built from 15 residues. The germline CDR1 and CDR2 sequences are SGHKS and YYEKEE (reference sequence). V gave up 4 bases and J gave up 3 bases, with 16 bases separating them. DNA of the CDR3: TGTGCCAGCAGCCGAGGGGGGCGAATGGACACTGAAGCTTTCTTT. It specifies CASSRGGRMDTEAFF.

This clonotype was observed many times. The J gene is TRBJ1-4, the V gene TRBV28; TRBD1 aligns across 7 bases. This CDR3 has 17 residues. CDR1 and CDR2 from the germline V gene are MDHEN and SYDVKM. V dropped 3 bases and J dropped 0; count of bases not matched to a gene: 7. The CDR3 here is CASSFRTGISTNEKLFF. Here the CDR3 DNA reads TGTGCCAGCAGTTTCCGGACAGGAATTTCAACTAATGAAAAACTGTTTTTT.

The chain joins TRBV11-2 to TRBJ2-2; D might be TRBD2 (5 bases). This CDR3 contains 13 residues. V lost 7 bases to trimming and J lost 16 bases, with 22 bases between them. Germline V gene sequence: CDR1 SGHAT, CDR2 FQNNGV. CDR3 protein: CASNYTNTGEPFF. As DNA, the CDR3 is TGTGCCAGCAACTACACGAACACCGGGGAACCGTTTTTT.

This clonotype has a handful of counts. A much larger clone is a single base away; this may be a read error. The rearrangement links TRBV6-6 to TRBJ1-2, with TRBD1 matching 7 bases. J was trimmed by 7 bases and V by 2 bases; bases with no gene match: 7. The CDR3 length is 14 residues. Germline CDR1 reads MNHNY; CDR2 reads SVGAGI (reference sequence). This chain's CDR3 is CASSYELQGSGYTF. The CDR3 nucleotides read TGTGCCAGCAGTTACGAATTACAGGGGAGTGGCTACACCTTC.

As regards this clonotype: This CDR3 is missing its conserved last phenylalanine or tryptophan, likely due to a read error. CDR3 protein: CASSLGAGAFL. DNA of the CDR3: TGTGCCAGCAGCCTAGGGGCCGGAGCTTTCCTT. The chain joins TRBV7-9 to TRBJ1-1; possibly TRBD1 for D (5 bases). Germline V gives CDR1 SEHNR, CDR2 FQNEAQ (reference sequence). With 5 bases removed from V and 10 bases from J, the gap between germline ends came to 11 bases. The CDR3 is 11 amino acids.

Of note for this clonotype: Without the conserved terminal phenylalanine or tryptophan, this CDR3 likely stems from a read error. The V call is TRBV4-2, the J call TRBJ2-7; unclear D gene. Trimming removed 3 bases from V and 6 bases from J, with 12 bases in between. The CDR3 is 13 residues long. The germline V gene encodes CDR1 LGHNA and CDR2 YNFKEQ. The CDR3 region is CASSQFFFCEQYL. CDR3 nucleotides: TGTGCCAGCAGCCAGTTTTTCTTTTGCGAGCAGTACTTA.

The rearrangement uses TRBV6-5 and TRBJ1-4; TRBD1 is a possible D gene (6 bases). Trimming took 10 bases from V and 6 from J, leaving 12 bases between them. Per germline, CDR1 MNHEY and CDR2 SVGAGI. CDR3 length: 12 residues. The CDR3: CATRQVHEKLFF. The CDR3 nucleotides are TGTGCCACCCGACAGGTACATGAAAAACTGTTTTTT.

Ten or more counts support this clonotype. The rearrangement links TRBV19 to TRBJ2-5, with a tentative D call TRBD2 (6 bases). The CDR3 has 15 residues. The germline V gene encodes CDR1 LNHDA and CDR2 SQIVND (reference sequence). Trimming shortened V by 5 bases and J by 5 bases, and 18 bases separated the two germline ends. CDR3 DNA sequence: TGTGCCAGTAGTCCCCTCCCGGGAGCTGCGGAGACCCAGTACTTC. Its protein is CASSPLPGAAETQYF.

V usage is TRBV7-2 and J usage is TRBJ2-2; tentatively, D is TRBD2 (5 bases). Germline V gene sequence: CDR1 SGHTA, CDR2 FQGNSA. This CDR3 region has 17 residues. V was clipped by 6 bases and J by 2 bases, with 19 bases between them. In DNA form, the CDR3 reads TGTGCCAGCAGGTTATACGGAGGACCAGCTAACACCGGGGAGCTGTTTTTT. Translation: CASRLYGGPANTGELFF.

CDR3 in amino acids: CASSCSGTQETQYF. In DNA, the CDR3 is TGTGCCAGCAGTTGCTCCGGGACGCAAGAGACCCAGTACTTC. The chain joins TRBV6-5 to TRBJ2-5, with D perhaps matching TRBD1 or TRBD2 (5 bases each). Per the germline V gene, CDR1 is MNHEY and CDR2 is SVGAGI. The CDR3 is 14 residues long. The V end was cut by 4 bases, the J end by 2 bases, with 11 bases between.

This clonotype was counted ten times or more. V is TRBV29-1 and J is TRBJ1-1; D may be TRBD1 (6 bases). Looked up from germline, CDR1 is SQVTM and CDR2 is ANQGSEA. The CDR3 is made up of 13 amino acids. Between the trimmed V and J ends, which lost 6 bases and 1 base, there was a span of 12 bases. The CDR3 DNA reads TGCAGCGTCCGAGGACAGCAGAACACTGAAGCTTTCTTT. This encodes CSVRGQQNTEAFF.

This clonotype occurred once. Possible read error: a much larger clone is one base away. The chain joins TRBV28 to TRBJ2-1, with TRBD2 identical over 8 bases. The CDR3 spans 22 residues. Germline values: CDR1 MDHEN, CDR2 SYDVKM. CDR3 bases: TGTGCCAGCAGTTTACCGCGACAGGCCCTACCCGGGACTAGGAGCTCCTACAATGCGCAGTTCTTC. Translated: CASSLPRQALPGTRSSYNAQFF.

A word on this clonotype: A read error may be the cause here, since a much bigger clone is one base away. The chain combines TRBV5-1 with TRBJ2-7; the D call may be TRBD1 or TRBD2 (5 bases each). The V end lost 3 bases, the J end lost 3 bases, and 13 bases lay between the germline ends. CDR1 is SGHRS, CDR2 YFSETQ, per germline. This CDR3 spans 14 amino acids. CDR3 amino acids: CASSSERDGYEQYF. For the CDR3, the DNA is TGCGCCAGCAGCTCGGAAAGGGACGGCTACGAGCAGTACTTC.

The CDR3 reads CARSQYSGRGHEQYF. CDR3 in DNA: TGTGCCAGAAGCCAATATTCGGGAAGGGGCCACGAGCAGTACTTC. V usage is TRBV11-2 and J usage is TRBJ2-7; either TRBD1 or TRBD2 may supply D (5 bases each). V was trimmed by 9 bases and J by 5 bases, leaving 23 bases between them. CDR1 is SGHAT and CDR2 is FQNNGV in the germline V gene. This CDR3 has 15 residues.

This clonotype was recorded at least ten times. The chain couples TRBV5-4 to TRBJ1-1, with D possibly TRBD1 on 6 matching bases. Germline V gives CDR1 SGHNT, CDR2 YYREEE (reference sequence). The CDR3 has 18 residues. V gave up 4 bases and J gave up 8 bases, with 30 bases separating them. The CDR3 sequence: CASSRWGARAKNNPEAFF. In DNA form, the CDR3 reads TGTGCCAGCAGCCGATGGGGGGCGAGGGCTAAAAACAATCCCGAAGCTTTCTTT.

On this clonotype itself: A read error is likely, as this CDR3 ends without the conserved phenylalanine or tryptophan. The DNA is left out, because the CDR3 cannot be placed on it with certainty; the CDR3 is given as TCRdb lists it. The V and J genes are TRBV11-1 and TRBJ2-5; TRBD1 is the table's D call, not checked against the DNA. Germline V CDR1 and CDR2: SGHAT, FQDESV (reference sequence). The CDR3 is 14 amino acids long, termini counted. CDR3 region: CASSLRGGAQTQYS.

This clonotype came up many times. The chain joins TRBV4-1 to TRBJ1-3, with TRBD1 as a possible D gene (6 bases). Germline CDR1 is MGHRA and CDR2 is YSYEKL. The CDR3 has 15 residues. V lost 5 bases to trimming and J lost 0 bases, with 11 bases between them. In nucleotides, the CDR3 is TGCGCCAGCAGCTTAGAGGGGGACTCTGGAAACACCATATATTTT. It specifies CASSLEGDSGNTIYF.

Regarding this clonotype: A junction end diverges from the germline sequence, so it may reflect a read error. The chain has TRBV4-2 and TRBJ2-1; 9 bases are a match to TRBD2. Germline V CDR1 and CDR2: LGHNA, YNFKEQ. The CDR3 covers 17 residues. CDR3 sequence: CASSQGPGGRGHNEQLF. The CDR3 DNA is TGTGCCAGCAGCCAAGGTCCGGGCGGGAGGGGCCACAACGAGCAGTTGTTC.

V gene TRBV10-3 combines with J gene TRBJ2-6; no definite D call. The CDR3 is 15 residues long. Germline V gene data show CDR1 as ENHRY and CDR2 as SYGVKD. V lost 6 bases, J lost 0 bases, and 9 bases lay in between. CDR3 sequence (DNA): TGTGCCATCAGCCCTTCCAACTCTGGGGCCAACGTCCTGACTTTC. Its protein product is CAISPSNSGANVLTF.